The clone carrying this T cell receptor beta chain has at least ten counts. Its specificity is unknown. The sample belongs to a study of CD8 T cells in ankylosing spondylitis. Study-wide results and caveats: Researchers reportedly found disease-linked clones significantly enriched in matched ankylosing spondylitis synovial fluid. Ankylosing spondylitis blood appeared to carry a characteristic TCR beta motif of eight or nine highly homologous variants.

Scientists made TCR beta libraries using quantitative 5'-RACE with molecular barcodes. MiXCR, applied by TCRdb to the 5' RACE reads, yields one record per CDR3 protein. Of under 170,000 distinct CDR3 sequences in the sample, 40% to 50% are singletons; the top ten hold 13% to 15%. The CDR3 contains 15 residues. V was clipped by 1 base and J by 4 bases, with 10 bases between them. Germline V lookup: CDR1 MNHNS, CDR2 SASEGT. The receptor was derived from a male donor with ankylosing spondylitis. The chain combines TRBV6-1 with TRBJ2-2; possibly TRBD1 for D (5 bases). Sequenced: synovial fluid, either unsorted or a sorted T cell fraction (not recorded which). CDR3 DNA: TGTGCCAGCAGTGAAGGGCAGGGAACCACCGGGGAGCTGTTTTTT. It translates to CASSEGQGTTGELFF.